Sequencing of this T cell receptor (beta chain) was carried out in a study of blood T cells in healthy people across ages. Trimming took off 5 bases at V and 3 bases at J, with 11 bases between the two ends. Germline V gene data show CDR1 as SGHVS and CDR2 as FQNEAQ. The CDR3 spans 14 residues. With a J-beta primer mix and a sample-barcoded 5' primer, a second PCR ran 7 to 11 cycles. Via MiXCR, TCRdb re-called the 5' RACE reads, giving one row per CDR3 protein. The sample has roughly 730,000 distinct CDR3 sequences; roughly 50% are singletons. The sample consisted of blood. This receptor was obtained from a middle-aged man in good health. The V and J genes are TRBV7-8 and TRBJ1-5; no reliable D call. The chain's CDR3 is CASSPQQINQPQHF. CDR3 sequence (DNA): TGTGCCAGCAGCCCACAGCAGATCAATCAGCCCCAGCATTTT.